This record concerns one TCR beta chain sequence. The target antigen is unknown. The sample comes from a study of PD-1 blockade in classical Hodgkin lymphoma. As to time point: cycle 4 day 1 (C4D1), after 5 to 7 weeks of nivolumab. Brentuximab vedotin exposure varied, and every patient relapsed after autologous stem cell transplantation. Points from the study as a whole: Although disease activity or prior therapy may be involved, causes of the repertoire differences remain undefined.

Measured with immunoSEQ multiplex PCR; TCRdb has only the in-frame clones, and not every one. This sample has roughly 56,000 clones, with roughly 85% found just once. The V gene's germline CDR1 is SQVTM and CDR2 ANQGSEA. V was cut by 1 base and J by 4 bases, with 16 bases left in between. There are 15 residues in the CDR3. The material sequenced was peripheral blood mononuclear cells (PBMCs), taken before the fourth cycle of nivolumab. The source of this sequence is a human donor with classical Hodgkin lymphoma. The V call is TRBV29-1, the J call TRBJ2-5; D is unclear. CDR3 in DNA: TGCAGCGTTGAAGTTTGGGAACGGACCCTAGAGACCCAGTACTTC. Protein sequence: CSVEVWERTLETQYF.